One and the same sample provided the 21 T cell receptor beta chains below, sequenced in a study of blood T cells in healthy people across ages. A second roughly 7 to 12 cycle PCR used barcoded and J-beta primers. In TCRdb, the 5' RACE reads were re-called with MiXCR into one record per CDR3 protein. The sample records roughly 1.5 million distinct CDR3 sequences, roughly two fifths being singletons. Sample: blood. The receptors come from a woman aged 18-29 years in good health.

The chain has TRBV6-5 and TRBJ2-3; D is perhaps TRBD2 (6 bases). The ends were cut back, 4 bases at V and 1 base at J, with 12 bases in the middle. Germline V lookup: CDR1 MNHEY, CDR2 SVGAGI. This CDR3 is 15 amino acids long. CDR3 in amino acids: CASSLGTWGTDTQYF. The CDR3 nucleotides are TGTGCCAGCAGTTTGGGGACTTGGGGCACAGATACGCAGTATTTT.

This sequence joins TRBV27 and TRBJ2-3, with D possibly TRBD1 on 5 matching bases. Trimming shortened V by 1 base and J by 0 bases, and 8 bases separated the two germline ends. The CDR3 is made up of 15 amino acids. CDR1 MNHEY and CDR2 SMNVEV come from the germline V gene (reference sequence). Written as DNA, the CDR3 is TGTGCCAGCAGTTTATGGAGACAGAGCACAGATACGCAGTATTTT. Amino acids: CASSLWRQSTDTQYF.

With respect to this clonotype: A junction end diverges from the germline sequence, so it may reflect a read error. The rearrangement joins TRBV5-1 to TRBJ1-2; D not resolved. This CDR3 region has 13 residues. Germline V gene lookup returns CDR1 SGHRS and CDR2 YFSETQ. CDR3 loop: CASSDLGSYGYTF. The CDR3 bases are TGCGCCAGCAGTGATTTGGGGTCCTATGGCTACACTTTC.

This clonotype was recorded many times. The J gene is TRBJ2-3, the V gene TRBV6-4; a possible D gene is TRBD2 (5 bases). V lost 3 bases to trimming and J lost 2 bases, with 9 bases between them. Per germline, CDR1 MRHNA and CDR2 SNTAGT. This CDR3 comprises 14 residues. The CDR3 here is CASSEEDDTDTQYF. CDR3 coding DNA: TGTGCCAGCAGTGAGGAGGACGACACAGATACGCAGTATTTT.

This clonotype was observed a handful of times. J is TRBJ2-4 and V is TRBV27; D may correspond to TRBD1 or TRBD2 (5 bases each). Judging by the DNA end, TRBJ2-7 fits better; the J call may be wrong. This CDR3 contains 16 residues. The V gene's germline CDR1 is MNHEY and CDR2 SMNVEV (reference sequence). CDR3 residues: CASSLFGAPESYEQYF. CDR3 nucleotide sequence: TGTGCCAGCAGTTTATTCGGGGCGCCAGAATCCTACGAGCAGTACTTC.

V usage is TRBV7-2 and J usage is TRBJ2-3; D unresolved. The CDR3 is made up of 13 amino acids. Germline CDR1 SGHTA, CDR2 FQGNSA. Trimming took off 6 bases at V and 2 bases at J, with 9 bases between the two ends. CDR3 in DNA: TGTGCCAGCAGGACGACACCCACAGATACGCAGTATTTT. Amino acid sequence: CASRTTPTDTQYF.

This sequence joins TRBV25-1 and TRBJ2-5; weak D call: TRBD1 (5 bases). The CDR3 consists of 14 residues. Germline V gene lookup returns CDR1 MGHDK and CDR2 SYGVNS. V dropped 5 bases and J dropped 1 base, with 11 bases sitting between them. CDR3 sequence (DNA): TGTGCCAGCAGTAGTAGGGGATTCCAAGAGACCCAGTACTTC. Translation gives CASSSRGFQETQYF.

CDR3 nucleotides: TGCAGTGCTAGGGCCCGGGACAACTACGAGCAGTACTTC. As protein: CSARARDNYEQYF. This sequence joins TRBV20-1 and TRBJ2-7; weak D call: TRBD1 (6 bases). The V end lost 3 bases, the J end lost 3 bases, and 12 bases lay between the germline ends. The germline gives CDR1 DFQATT, CDR2 SNEGSKA (reference sequence). This CDR3 comprises 13 residues.

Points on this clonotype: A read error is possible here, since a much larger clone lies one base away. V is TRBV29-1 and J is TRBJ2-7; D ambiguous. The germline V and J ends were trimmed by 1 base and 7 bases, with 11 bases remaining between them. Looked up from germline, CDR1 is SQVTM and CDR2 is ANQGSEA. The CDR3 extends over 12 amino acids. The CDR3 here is CSVEVPANEQYF. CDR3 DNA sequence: TGCAGCGTTGAAGTTCCCGCCAATGAGCAGTACTTC.

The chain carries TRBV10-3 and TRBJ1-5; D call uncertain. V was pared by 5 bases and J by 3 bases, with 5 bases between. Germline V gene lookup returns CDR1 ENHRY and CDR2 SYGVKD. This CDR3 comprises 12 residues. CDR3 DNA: TGTGCCATCAGTCTCCACAATCAGCCCCAGCATTTT. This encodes CAISLHNQPQHF.

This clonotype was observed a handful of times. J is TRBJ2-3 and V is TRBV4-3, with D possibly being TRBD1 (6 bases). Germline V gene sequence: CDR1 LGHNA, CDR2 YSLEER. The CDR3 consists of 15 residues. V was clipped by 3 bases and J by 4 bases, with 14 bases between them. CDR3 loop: CASSHYLGGADTQYF. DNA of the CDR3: TGCGCCAGCAGCCATTATTTAGGGGGTGCAGATACGCAGTATTTT.

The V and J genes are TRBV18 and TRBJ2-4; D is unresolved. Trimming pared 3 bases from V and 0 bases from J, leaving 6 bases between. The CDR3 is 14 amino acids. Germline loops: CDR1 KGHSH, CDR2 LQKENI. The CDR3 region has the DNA TGTGCCAGCTCACCCCTTCAAGCCAAAAACATTCAGTACTTC. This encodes CASSPLQAKNIQYF.

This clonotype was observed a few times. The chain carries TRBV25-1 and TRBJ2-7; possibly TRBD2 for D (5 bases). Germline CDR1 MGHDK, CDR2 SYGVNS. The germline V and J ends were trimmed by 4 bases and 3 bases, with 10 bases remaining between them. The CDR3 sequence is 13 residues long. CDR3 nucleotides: TGTGCCAGCAGTGTGACGGGAATCTACGAGCAGTACTTC. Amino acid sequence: CASSVTGIYEQYF.

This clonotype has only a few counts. CDR3 sequence: CSADDTLETQYF. The CDR3 DNA is TGCAGTGCCGACGACACTCTAGAGACCCAGTACTTC. J is TRBJ2-5 and V is TRBV20-1; D is uncertain. The germline V gene has CDR1 DFQATT and CDR2 SNEGSKA (reference sequence). This CDR3 comprises 12 residues. V lost 6 bases and J 4 bases, leaving 12 bases between the germline ends.

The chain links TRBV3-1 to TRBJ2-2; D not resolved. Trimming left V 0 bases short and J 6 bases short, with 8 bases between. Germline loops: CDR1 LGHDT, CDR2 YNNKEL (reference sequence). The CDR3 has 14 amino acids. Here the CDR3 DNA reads TGTGCCAGCAGCCAAGAAAGCTGGGCCGGGGAGCTGTTTTTT. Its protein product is CASSQESWAGELFF.

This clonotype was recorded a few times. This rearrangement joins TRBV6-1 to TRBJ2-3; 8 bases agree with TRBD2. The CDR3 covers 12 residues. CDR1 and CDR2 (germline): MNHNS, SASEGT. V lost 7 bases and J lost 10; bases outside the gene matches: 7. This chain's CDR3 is CASISGTRAQYF. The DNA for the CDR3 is TGTGCCAGCATCTCAGGGACTAGAGCGCAGTATTTT.

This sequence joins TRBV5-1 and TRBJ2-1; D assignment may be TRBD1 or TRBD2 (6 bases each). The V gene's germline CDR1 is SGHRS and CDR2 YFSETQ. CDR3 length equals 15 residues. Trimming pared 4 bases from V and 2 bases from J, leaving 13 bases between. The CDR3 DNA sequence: TGCGCCAGCAGCAAGGAGGGGGGTCCCTACAATGAGCAGTTCTTC. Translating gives CASSKEGGPYNEQFF.

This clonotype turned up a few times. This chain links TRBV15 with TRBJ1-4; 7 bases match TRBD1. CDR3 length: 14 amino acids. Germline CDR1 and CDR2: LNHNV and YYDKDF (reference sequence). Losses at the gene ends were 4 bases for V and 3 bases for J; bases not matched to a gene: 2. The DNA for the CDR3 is TGTGCCACCAGCATCAGGGGGGCTAATGAAAAACTGTTTTTT. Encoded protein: CATSIRGANEKLFF.

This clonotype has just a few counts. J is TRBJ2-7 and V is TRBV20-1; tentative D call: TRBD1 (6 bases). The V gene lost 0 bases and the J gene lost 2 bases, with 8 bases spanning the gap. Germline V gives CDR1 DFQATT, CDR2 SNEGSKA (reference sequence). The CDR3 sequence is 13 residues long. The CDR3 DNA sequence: TGCAGTGCTAGAGATGGGGGCACCTACGAGCAGTACTTC. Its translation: CSARDGGTYEQYF.

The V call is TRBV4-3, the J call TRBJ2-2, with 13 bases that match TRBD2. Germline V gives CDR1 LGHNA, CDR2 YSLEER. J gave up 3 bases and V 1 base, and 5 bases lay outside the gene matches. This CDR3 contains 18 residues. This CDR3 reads CASSQGLAGGPDTGELFF. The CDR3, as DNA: TGCGCCAGCAGCCAAGGACTAGCGGGAGGCCCCGACACCGGGGAGCTGTTTTTT.

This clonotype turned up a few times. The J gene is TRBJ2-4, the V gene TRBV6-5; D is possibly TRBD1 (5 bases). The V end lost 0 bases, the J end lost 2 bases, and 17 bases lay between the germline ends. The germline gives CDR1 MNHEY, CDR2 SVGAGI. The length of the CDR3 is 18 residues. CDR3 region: CASSYSRIGADSKNIQYF. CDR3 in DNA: TGTGCCAGCAGTTACTCGAGGATTGGGGCCGATTCCAAAAACATTCAGTACTTC.